One and the same sample provided the 25 T cell receptor beta chains below, sequenced in a study of blood T cell repertoires in COVID-19. The protocol was immunoSEQ multiplex PCR, while the TCRdb copy is restricted to in-frame clones and leaves out a portion. The table shows 250,000 to 350,000 clones, with roughly 87% occurring only once. The sequenced sample was PBMCs or T cells enriched from blood (not recorded which). These receptors all stem from a woman between 40 and 50 years old who had recovered from COVID-19.

The chain is built from TRBV30 and TRBJ2-1; 8 nucleotides align to TRBD2. Per germline, CDR1 GTSNPN and CDR2 SVGIG (reference sequence). V trimming: 3 bases; J trimming: 4 bases; junction bases outside the gene matches: 8. This CDR3 contains 15 residues. The CDR3 here is CAWSLTSGPYNEQFF. Written as DNA, the CDR3 is TGTGCCTGGAGCCTCACTAGCGGACCGTACAATGAGCAGTTCTTC.

The chain recombines TRBV3-1 (or the pseudogene TRBV3-2) with TRBJ1-6; TRBD1 matches 7 bases. This CDR3 is built from 15 residues. Germline V lookup: CDR1 LGHDT, CDR2 YNNKEL (reference sequence). Trimming took 4 bases from V and 4 from J; bases not matched to a gene: 4. In DNA, the CDR3 is TGTGCCAGCAGCCCGACAGGGTGGTATAATTCACCCCTCCACTTT. This gives the protein CASSPTGWYNSPLHF.

The chain combines TRBV27 with TRBJ1-6; 9 bases map to TRBD1. V gave up 2 bases and J gave up 7 bases; unmatched junction bases: 3. The CDR3 runs to 15 residues. Germline CDR1 MNHEY, CDR2 SMNVEV (reference sequence). The CDR3 sequence is CASSLDRGWNSPLHF. The CDR3 DNA sequence: TGTGCCAGCAGTTTAGACAGGGGGTGGAATTCACCCCTCCACTTT.

The chain is built from TRBV18 and TRBJ2-1, with 9 bases fitting TRBD1. The J segment lost 2 bases and the V segment lost 2 bases, leaving 10 bases of the junction unmatched. The germline V gene encodes CDR1 KGHSH and CDR2 LQKENI. The CDR3 spans 18 residues. The CDR3 DNA reads as TGTGCCAGCTCACCAGGACCGGGACAGGGAACGGCCTACAATGAGCAGTTCTTC. It codes for CASSPGPGQGTAYNEQFF.

The chain is built from TRBV5-1 and TRBJ1-2; 7 nucleotides line up with TRBD1. V lost 5 bases and J lost 4; bases outside the gene matches: 8. The V gene's germline CDR1 is SGHRS and CDR2 YFSETQ. The CDR3 has 14 residues. This chain's CDR3 is CASREAGGFYGYTF. In DNA, the CDR3 is TGCGCCAGCAGGGAGGCAGGGGGATTCTATGGCTACACCTTC.

The chain uses TRBV4-3 and TRBJ2-3, with D uncertain. Between the trimmed V and J ends, which lost 0 bases and 0 bases, there was a span of 10 bases. This CDR3 comprises 16 residues. The germline gives CDR1 LGHNA, CDR2 YSLEER. The CDR3 sequence is CASSQDGSGSTDTQYF. For the CDR3, the DNA is TGCGCCAGCAGCCAAGATGGGTCGGGTAGCACAGATACGCAGTATTTT.

The V gene is TRBV7-2, the J gene TRBJ2-7; D gene ambiguous. Germline V CDR1 and CDR2: SGHTA, FQGNSA. The ends were cut back, 2 bases at V and 4 bases at J, with 9 bases in the middle. CDR3 length: 13 residues. The CDR3 nucleotides are TGTGCCAGCAGCTTATTCCGGGTTTACGAGCAGTACTTC. It is translated as CASSLFRVYEQYF.

The CDR3 DNA reads as TGTGCCACCAGCAGAGAGGGGAAAAGGACATATCCACAGCCCCAGCATTTT. Its translation: CATSREGKRTYPQPQHF. The chain has TRBV15 and TRBJ1-5, with D perhaps TRBD1 (5 bases). Between the trimmed V and J ends, which lost 0 bases and 7 bases, there was a span of 19 bases. Per the germline V gene, CDR1 is LNHNV and CDR2 is YYDKDF (reference sequence). There are 17 residues in the CDR3.

The chain couples TRBV4-3 to TRBJ2-3; TRBD2 aligns across 14 bases. The trim removed 0 bases at V and 2 bases at J, leaving 7 bases unmatched. The CDR3 runs 19 residues. Germline loops: CDR1 LGHNA, CDR2 YSLEER. The CDR3 nucleotides read TGCGCCAGCAGCCAAGATAGACCGGGACTAGCGGGAGCCACAGATACGCAGTATTTT. Translated, it gives CASSQDRPGLAGATDTQYF.

The chain carries TRBV29-1 and TRBJ2-7, with 7 nucleotides matching TRBD2. Trimming removed 3 bases from V and 3 bases from J; junction bases left unmatched: 8. The CDR3 length is 14 residues. Germline assignment: CDR1 SQVTM and CDR2 ANQGSEA. CDR3 DNA: TGCAGCGTTGAGGCTAGCGGACCGAGCTACGAGCAGTACTTC. Its translation is CSVEASGPSYEQYF.

The V gene is TRBV29-1, the J gene TRBJ2-1, with D tentatively TRBD2 (7 bases). CDR3 size: 12 residues. The V gene lost 7 bases and the J gene lost 8 bases, with 15 bases spanning the gap. Looked up from germline, CDR1 is SQVTM and CDR2 is ANQGSEA. CDR3 nucleotide sequence: TGCAGCGGAGGGGGACTAACAGATGAGCAGTTCTTC. Translating it yields CSGGGLTDEQFF.

J is TRBJ2-2 and V is TRBV11-3; possible D gene TRBD2, 5 bases. CDR3 length equals 15 residues. Trimming left V 2 bases short and J 4 bases short, with 11 bases between. CDR1 and CDR2 from the germline V gene are SGHNT and YENEEA. The CDR3 DNA reads TGTGCCAGCAGCTTAAGTCGGGGTAGCACCGGGGAGCTGTTTTTT. The encoded protein is CASSLSRGSTGELFF.

This clone showed up just once. The J gene is TRBJ2-2, the V gene TRBV20-1, with 8 bases that match TRBD2. Trimming removed 7 bases from V and 6 bases from J; junction bases left unmatched: 1. Germline CDR1 DFQATT, CDR2 SNEGSKA (reference sequence). The CDR3 loop spans 11 amino acids. DNA of the CDR3: TGCAGTGGCGGGGGGTCCGGGGAGCTGTTTTTT. Translation: CSGGGSGELFF.

Details on this clone: Other DNA sequences in the sample encode the same CDR3. This sequence joins TRBV11-3 and TRBJ2-1; TRBD2 matches at 7 bases. The trim removed 3 bases at V and 6 bases at J, leaving 5 bases unmatched. The CDR3 is made up of 14 amino acids. Germline CDR1 is SGHNT and CDR2 is YENEEA. This chain's CDR3 is CASSLQGGSNEQFF. The CDR3 DNA reads TGTGCCAGCAGCTTGCAGGGCGGGAGCAATGAGCAGTTCTTC.

Only one count was recorded for this clone. The chain recombines TRBV9 with TRBJ2-1; a weak D match, TRBD2 (6 bases). Germline V gene sequence: CDR1 SGDLS, CDR2 YYNGEE. Trimming removed 0 bases at V and 7 bases at J, with 17 bases between. The length of the CDR3 is 16 residues. The CDR3 DNA sequence: TGTGCCAGCAGCGTAGGGAGGGAGCAGGCCTCGAATGAGCAGTTCTTC. Translation: CASSVGREQASNEQFF.

The V gene is TRBV11-1, the J gene TRBJ2-7, with D possibly being TRBD2 (5 bases). Trimming shortened V by 5 bases and J by 0 bases, and 11 bases separated the two germline ends. Germline-derived CDR1 and CDR2 are SGHAT and FQDESV (reference sequence). The length of the CDR3 is 14 residues. The CDR3 region is CASSPDWSSYEQYF. The CDR3 DNA follows: TGTGCCAGCAGCCCGGACTGGAGCTCCTACGAGCAGTACTTC.

This clone was observed a single time. The genes are TRBV18 and TRBJ1-1, with D perhaps TRBD1 (5 bases). CDR1 KGHSH and CDR2 LQKENI come from the germline V gene. CDR3 length: 12 residues. The ends were cut back, 3 bases at V and 10 bases at J, with 12 bases in the middle. The CDR3 sequence is CASSPQGVTAFF. The CDR3, as DNA: TGTGCCAGCTCACCCCAGGGTGTGACAGCTTTCTTT.

The chain combines TRBV10-2 with TRBJ2-3; 9 positions agree with TRBD1. J gave up 6 bases and V 6 bases, and 13 bases lay outside the gene matches. CDR1 WSHSY and CDR2 SAAADI come from the germline V gene. The CDR3 consists of 16 residues. In DNA form, the CDR3 reads TGCGCCAGCAGCAAACCCCGGGACAGGGCTTTGGATACGCAGTATTTT. This gives the protein CASSKPRDRALDTQYF.

This chain uses TRBV10-3 with TRBJ1-1; D not certain. Germline V lookup: CDR1 ENHRY, CDR2 SYGVKD. Between the trimmed V and J ends, which lost 2 bases and 1 base, there was a span of 11 bases. CDR3 length equals 15 residues. In DNA form, the CDR3 reads TGTGCCATCAGTGAGGATCAGGCGAAGAACACTGAAGCTTTCTTT. Translating gives CAISEDQAKNTEAFF.

The rearrangement links TRBV19 to TRBJ2-6, with 8 bases matching TRBD2. The V gene end was trimmed by 7 bases and the J gene end by 1 base; junction bases not matched to a gene: 24. Germline CDR1 LNHDA, CDR2 SQIVND (reference sequence). The CDR3 extends over 22 amino acids. CDR3 region: CASMDSATPPRERGSGANVLTF. In DNA, the CDR3 is TGTGCCAGTATGGATTCGGCCACCCCCCCTCGAGAGCGGGGGTCTGGGGCCAACGTCCTGACTTTC.

This clone was recorded once. This rearrangement joins TRBV19 to TRBJ2-3; 7 bases match TRBD2. The CDR3 sequence is 15 residues long. J was trimmed by 2 bases and V by 10 bases; bases with no gene match: 12. The germline V gene has CDR1 LNHDA and CDR2 SQIVND (reference sequence). The CDR3 here is CATASGGGPTDTQYF. The CDR3 nucleotides are TGTGCCACCGCTTCGGGGGGAGGGCCCACAGATACGCAGTATTTT. Full variable domain (outside the CDR3, taken from reference TRBV19 and TRBJ2-3): DGGITQSPKYLFRKEGQNVTLSCEQNLNHDAMYWYRQDPGQGLRLIYYSQIVNDFQKGDIAEGYSVSREKKESFPLTVTSAQKNPTAFYLCATASGGGPTDTQYFGPGTRLTVL.

J is TRBJ2-3 and V is TRBV5-4; TRBD2 aligns across 8 bases. CDR3 size: 15 residues. Germline V gives CDR1 SGHNT, CDR2 YYREEE (reference sequence). Losses at the gene ends were 2 bases for V and 1 base for J; bases not matched to a gene: 3. CDR3 nucleotide sequence: TGTGCCAGCAGCTTTGCGGGGGGTGGCACAGATACGCAGTATTTT. This gives the protein CASSFAGGGTDTQYF.

The chain employs TRBV28 and TRBJ2-7; 14 bases are shared with TRBD2. The CDR3 covers 16 residues. After removal of 5 bases from V and 2 bases from J, the junction contained 5 bases not matched to a gene. The germline gives CDR1 MDHEN, CDR2 SYDVKM. CDR3: CASSPAGLAGAYEQYF. In DNA, the CDR3 is TGTGCCAGCAGTCCCGCGGGACTAGCGGGGGCCTACGAGCAGTACTTC.

The rearrangement links TRBV27 to TRBJ1-1; no clear D. This CDR3 region has 15 residues. The V end lost 0 bases, the J end lost 8 bases, and 16 bases lay between the germline ends. Germline lookup yields CDR1 MNHEY and CDR2 SMNVEV (reference sequence). The CDR3 region has the DNA TGTGCCAGCAGTTTATCCCTGGGCAGCCCCCTCGAAGCTTTCTTT. Its protein product is CASSLSLGSPLEAFF.

The chain employs TRBV30 and TRBJ1-4, with D perhaps TRBD1 (6 bases). Per germline, CDR1 GTSNPN and CDR2 SVGIG (reference sequence). This CDR3 has 17 amino acids. With 2 bases removed from V and 1 base from J, the gap between germline ends came to 17 bases. This chain's CDR3 is CAWSSTWGGLTNEKLFF. CDR3 sequence (DNA): TGTGCCTGGAGTTCGACCTGGGGGGGCTTAACTAATGAAAAACTGTTTTTT.